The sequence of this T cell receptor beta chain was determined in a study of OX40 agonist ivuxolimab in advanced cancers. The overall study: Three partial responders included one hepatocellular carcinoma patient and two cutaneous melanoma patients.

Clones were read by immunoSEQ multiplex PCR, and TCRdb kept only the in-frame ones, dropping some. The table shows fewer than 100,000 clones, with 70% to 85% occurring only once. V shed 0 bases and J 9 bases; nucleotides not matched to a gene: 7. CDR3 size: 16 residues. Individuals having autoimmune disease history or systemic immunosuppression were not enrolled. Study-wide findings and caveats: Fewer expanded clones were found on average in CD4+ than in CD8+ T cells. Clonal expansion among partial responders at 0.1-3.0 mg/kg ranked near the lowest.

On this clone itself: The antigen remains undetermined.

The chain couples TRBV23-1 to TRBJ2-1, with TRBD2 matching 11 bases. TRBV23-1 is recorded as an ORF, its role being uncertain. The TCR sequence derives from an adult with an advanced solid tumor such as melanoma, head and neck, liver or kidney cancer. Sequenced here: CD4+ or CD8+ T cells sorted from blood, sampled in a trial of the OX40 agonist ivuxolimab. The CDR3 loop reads CASSQSGLAGGPEQFF. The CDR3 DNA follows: TGCGCCAGCAGTCAATCTGGGCTAGCGGGGGGACCTGAGCAGTTCTTC.